Shown below are 19 T cell receptor beta chains from a single sample sequenced in a study of shared clonotypes between healthy human individuals. The naive CD8 subset, CD45RO-negative cells positively selected for CCR7, excluded terminally differentiated effector memory CD45RA+ cells. Repertoires were generated with immunoSEQ multiplex PCR, while TCRdb's copy carries only in-frame clones and drops some. Of about 2 million clones detected, about 94% appear once; the ten largest clones hold 0.85% to 1.3%. Sequencing was performed on naive CD8+ T cells sorted from blood. The receptors here all came from a man younger than 35 in good health.

CDR3 nucleotide sequence: TGTGCCAGCAGCTCGGGGACAGGGACGGGGGAGACCCAGTACTTC. Encoded protein: CASSSGTGTGETQYF. This chain uses TRBV7-3 with TRBJ2-5, with 9 bases that match TRBD1. There are 15 residues in the CDR3. Germline CDR1 reads SGHTA; CDR2 reads FQGTGA. V dropped 4 bases and J dropped 5; count of bases not matched to a gene: 8.

The CDR3 protein is CASGTGGGEYF. The CDR3, as DNA: TGTGCCAGCGGGACCGGTGGAGGGGAGTACTTC. The rearrangement joins TRBV27 to TRBJ2-7, with D perhaps matching TRBD2 (6 bases). The CDR3 is 11 amino acids. V was pared by 8 bases and J by 11 bases, with 16 bases between. CDR1 is MNHEY and CDR2 is SMNVEV in the germline V gene (reference sequence).

On this clone: At the DNA level, this CDR3 is encoded by other sequences in the same sample as well. The rearrangement uses TRBV5-6 and TRBJ1-5; the D is unclear. Trimming cost V 0 bases and J 3 bases, with 4 bases left between them. This CDR3 has 13 amino acids. Per germline, CDR1 SGHDT and CDR2 YYEEEE. The DNA of the CDR3 is TGTGCCAGCAGCTTGGGGGCCAATCAGCCCCAGCATTTT. Its translation is CASSLGANQPQHF.

This chain joins TRBV4-1 and TRBJ2-5; 14 bases align to TRBD2. The V gene end was trimmed by 2 bases and the J gene end by 4 bases; junction bases not matched to a gene: 9. Per the germline V gene, CDR1 is MGHRA and CDR2 is YSYEKL. The CDR3 extends over 18 amino acids. CDR3 sequence: CASSQISVGLAGGETQYF. As DNA, the CDR3 is TGCGCCAGCAGCCAAATTTCCGTTGGACTAGCGGGAGGAGAGACCCAGTACTTC.

The chain is built from TRBV4-1 and TRBJ1-1; D possibly corresponds to TRBD1 (5 bases). Trimming shortened V by 3 bases and J by 7 bases, and 12 bases separated the two germline ends. The length of the CDR3 is 13 residues. In germline, CDR1 is MGHRA, CDR2 YSYEKL. CDR3 amino acids: CASSHALGVEAFF. The CDR3 DNA reads TGCGCCAGCAGCCACGCTCTGGGGGTTGAAGCTTTCTTT.

This chain connects TRBV19 to TRBJ1-1; D is possibly TRBD1 (6 bases). V lost 2 bases and J 6 bases, leaving 13 bases between the germline ends. The CDR3 is 14 residues long. Germline V CDR1 and CDR2: LNHDA, SQIVND (reference sequence). DNA for the CDR3: TGTGCCAGTAGTATAATCACAGGGTCCCCTGAAGCTTTCTTT. Its translation: CASSIITGSPEAFF.

The chain recombines TRBV29-1 with TRBJ1-2, with TRBD1 matching over 7 bases. Germline loops: CDR1 SQVTM, CDR2 ANQGSEA. J gave up 5 bases and V 6 bases, and 12 bases lay outside the gene matches. The CDR3 has 14 residues. The CDR3 is CSVGDSEGTYGYTF. CDR3 in DNA: TGCAGCGTAGGGGACAGCGAGGGGACTTATGGCTACACCTTC.

The chain uses TRBV9 and TRBJ2-2; D assignment may be TRBD1 or TRBD2 (5 bases each). The germline gives CDR1 SGDLS, CDR2 YYNGEE. V lost 1 base to trimming and J lost 7 bases, with 14 bases between them. This CDR3 has 15 amino acids. CDR3 DNA sequence: TGTGCCAGCAGCGTACTGTCCAGGGACGGCGGGGAGCTGTTTTTT. It codes for CASSVLSRDGGELFF.

The chain joins TRBV28 to TRBJ2-1; D unclear. The germline gives CDR1 MDHEN, CDR2 SYDVKM. V lost 6 bases and J 4 bases, leaving 13 bases between the germline ends. The CDR3 covers 14 residues. CDR3 DNA: TGTGCCAGCAGCCGGCCTAGGCAGTACAATGAGCAGTTCTTC. It yields the protein CASSRPRQYNEQFF. The complete variable domain, with remaining parts taken from reference TRBV28 and TRBJ2-1, reads DVKVTQSSRYLVKRTGEKVFLECVQDMDHENMFWYRQDPGLGLRLIYFSYDVKMKEKGDIPEGYSVSREKKERFSLILESASTNQTSMYLCASSRPRQYNEQFFGPGTRLTVL.

The chain couples TRBV6-1 to TRBJ1-6; 9 bases line up with TRBD1. Unmatched junction bases numbered 8, after V lost 4 bases and J lost 7 bases. This CDR3 has 16 residues. CDR1 is MNHNS, CDR2 SASEGT, per germline. CDR3 DNA sequence: TGTGCCAGCAGTGGGGGACAGGGCAGGTCCAATTCACCCCTCCACTTT. Its protein product is CASSGGQGRSNSPLHF.

CDR3 residues: CASSESTTYGYTF. The CDR3 DNA follows: TGTGCCAGCAGTGAGAGTACGACCTATGGCTACACCTTC. V usage is TRBV6-1 and J usage is TRBJ1-2; D remains unclear. V was pared by 3 bases and J by 4 bases, with 9 bases between. Per germline, CDR1 MNHNS and CDR2 SASEGT. The CDR3 runs to 13 residues.

This clone is a singleton in its sample. CDR3 residues: CASSSQGGLDIQYF. In DNA, the CDR3 is TGTGCCAGCAGCTCACAGGGGGGATTGGACATTCAGTACTTC. The V gene is TRBV7-8, the J gene TRBJ2-4, with 8 positions matching TRBD1. The CDR3 length is 14 residues. Germline assignment: CDR1 SGHVS and CDR2 FQNEAQ. J lost 8 bases, V lost 4 bases, and 7 bases had no gene match.

This clone was detected only once. The V gene is TRBV19, the J gene TRBJ2-2; 14 bases map to TRBD2. The CDR3 is 17 amino acids. Looked up from germline, CDR1 is LNHDA and CDR2 is SQIVND (reference sequence). The ends lost 1 base at V and 4 bases at J; junction bases unmatched: 2. CDR3 in DNA: TGTGCCAGTAGTATAGTAGGACTAGCGGGAGGCACCGGGGAGCTGTTTTTT. This gives the protein CASSIVGLAGGTGELFF.

The chain has TRBV6-5 and TRBJ2-7, with D perhaps matching TRBD1 (5 bases). V dropped 3 bases and J dropped 3 bases, with 9 bases sitting between them. The CDR3 totals 13 residues. Germline V gene data show CDR1 as MNHEY and CDR2 as SVGAGI. CDR3 sequence reads: CASSYWQGYEQYF. For the CDR3, the DNA is TGTGCCAGCAGTTATTGGCAGGGCTACGAGCAGTACTTC.

V and J are TRBV5-8 and TRBJ2-7, with unresolved D. Trimming removed 2 bases at V and 2 bases at J, with 8 bases between. Germline assignment: CDR1 SGHTS and CDR2 YDEGEE. This CDR3 spans 13 amino acids. CDR3 DNA: TGTGCCAGCAGCTTCGGGCCTACCTACGAGCAGTACTTC. Translating gives CASSFGPTYEQYF.

This sequence joins TRBV18 and TRBJ1-2; D unclear. The length of the CDR3 is 16 residues. CDR1 is KGHSH, CDR2 LQKENI, per germline. The germline V and J ends were trimmed by 5 bases and 1 base, with 17 bases remaining between them. The CDR3 sequence: CASSALGEGSNYGYTF. The CDR3 nucleotides read TGTGCCAGCTCAGCCCTCGGGGAGGGTAGTAACTATGGCTACACCTTC.

The rearrangement links TRBV11-2 to TRBJ2-7, with D perhaps given as TRBD1 or TRBD2 (5 bases each). The CDR3 length is 14 residues. Germline lookup yields CDR1 SGHAT and CDR2 FQNNGV. V shed 5 bases and J shed 6 bases, with 17 bases lying between them. DNA for the CDR3: TGTGCCAGCAGCACCAGCGGCAGGGTGGGCGAGCAGTACTTC. It yields the protein CASSTSGRVGEQYF.

The rearrangement joins TRBV4-1 to TRBJ2-1; 7 nucleotides line up with TRBD2. Unmatched junction bases numbered 15, after V lost 0 bases and J lost 1 base. Looked up from germline, CDR1 is MGHRA and CDR2 is YSYEKL. The CDR3 is 20 residues long. The CDR3 region is CASSQDPHSEGGSSYNEQFF. In DNA form, the CDR3 reads TGCGCCAGCAGCCAAGATCCCCACTCCGAGGGAGGGAGTTCCTACAATGAGCAGTTCTTC.

The rearrangement links TRBV28 to TRBJ1-6, with D unresolved. The CDR3 loop spans 15 amino acids. Trimming took 2 bases from V and 6 from J, leaving 11 bases between them. Germline CDR1 reads MDHEN; CDR2 reads SYDVKM. This chain's CDR3 is CASSLKSRTNSPLHF. As DNA, the CDR3 is TGTGCCAGCAGTTTAAAAAGCAGGACTAATTCACCCCTCCACTTT.